The source of this TCR beta chain is a study of T cells after yellow fever vaccination. Background on the study: Low-cell-number fractions were prepared with SMART-Seq v4 Ultra Low Input.

Study-wide results and limits: Clones from primary vaccination mostly reappeared after the booster (around 96% CD4, approximately 86% CD8).

Template-switching 5'RACE yielded the TCR cDNA; a universal primer site and UMIs were added in the process. TCRdb used MiXCR to reprocess the 5' RACE reads, holding one entry per CDR3 protein. The table records about 340,000 distinct CDR3 sequences, around 13% of them present only once. Worth noting for this clonotype: No antigen is known for it.

The sequence came from a man aged 18-30 years who received the YFV17D yellow fever vaccine. Sequenced here: CD4+ T cells sorted from PBMCs, sampled 15 days after the yellow fever booster vaccination.

The CDR3 reads CSVSELGNINTIYF. The CDR3 DNA reads as TGCAGCGTGAGCGAGTTAGGGAATATAAACACCATATATTTT. The V call is TRBV29-1, the J call TRBJ1-3; D gene uncertain. This CDR3 spans 14 amino acids. Germline values: CDR1 SQVTM, CDR2 ANQGSEA. Trimming removed 6 bases from V and 6 bases from J, with 18 bases in between.